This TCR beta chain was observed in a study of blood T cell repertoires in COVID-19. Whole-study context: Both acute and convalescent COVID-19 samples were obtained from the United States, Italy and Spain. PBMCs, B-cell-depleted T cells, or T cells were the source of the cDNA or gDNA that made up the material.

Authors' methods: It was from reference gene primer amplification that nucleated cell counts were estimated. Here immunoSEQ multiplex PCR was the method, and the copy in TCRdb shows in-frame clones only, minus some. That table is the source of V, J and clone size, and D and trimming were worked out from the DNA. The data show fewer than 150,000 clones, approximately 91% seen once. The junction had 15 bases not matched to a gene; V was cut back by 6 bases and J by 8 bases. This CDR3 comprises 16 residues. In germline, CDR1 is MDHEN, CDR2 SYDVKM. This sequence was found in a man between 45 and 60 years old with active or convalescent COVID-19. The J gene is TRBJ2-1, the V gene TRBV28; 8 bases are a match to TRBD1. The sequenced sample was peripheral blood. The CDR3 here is CASRSPGGGSIYEQFF. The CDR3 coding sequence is TGTGCCAGCAGATCCCCAGGGGGCGGATCAATCTATGAGCAGTTCTTC.